A selection of T cell receptor beta chains follows, all from one sample in a study of identifying expanded T cells in peripheral blood. Method: immunoSEQ multiplex PCR; TCRdb's copy keeps in-frame clones and lacks some. In the table there are roughly 100,000 clones, 85% to 90% of which are singletons. Sequencing was performed on blood. The receptors originated from a person aged 18-69 years in good health. Both conserved end residues are part of each CDR3. D genes are given only for firm matches. Where a row states a size, it is once, few, many or the class of an expanded clone; other rows omit it.

J gene: TRBJ1-6; D gene: -; clone size: -; V gene: TRBV27; CDR3 DNA: TGTGCCAGCAGTTTAACTTCAGGGAATTCACCCCTCCACTTT; CDR3 protein: CASSLTSGNSPLHF
J gene: TRBJ2-3; D gene: -; clone size: -; V gene: TRBV6-4; CDR3 DNA: TGTGCCAGCAGTGAGTTTCTCGGGGGTTCAGATACGCAGTATTTT; CDR3 protein: CASSEFLGGSDTQYF
J gene: TRBJ2-3; D gene: TRBD2; clone size: once; V gene: TRBV6-4; CDR3 DNA: TGTGCCAGCAGTGAAGGTTTTAGCGGGGGGGCGACAGATACGCAGTATTTT; CDR3 protein: CASSEGFSGGATDTQYF
J gene: TRBJ2-7; D gene: TRBD1; clone size: -; V gene: TRBV11-2; CDR3 DNA: TGTGCCAGCAGCAAACGGATGGTGGGGACAGCCTACGAGCAGTACTTC; CDR3 protein: CASSKRMVGTAYEQYF
J gene: TRBJ2-1; D gene: TRBD2; clone size: -; V gene: TRBV9; CDR3 DNA: TGTGCCAGCAGCGTAGGAGCGGGACTACTAAACAATGAGCAGTTCTTC; CDR3 protein: CASSVGAGLLNNEQFF
J gene: TRBJ2-5; D gene: -; clone size: -; V gene: TRBV7-9; CDR3 DNA: TGTGCCAGCAGCCCGCGGGACAGTGCACTGGAGACCCAGTACTTC; CDR3 protein: CASSPRDSALETQYF
J gene: TRBJ1-4; D gene: -; clone size: -; V gene: TRBV10-1; CDR3 DNA: TGCGCCAGCAGTGAGGAGGGGATTTACAGGGCCGACTATGAAAAACTGTTTTTT; CDR3 protein: CASSEEGIYRADYEKLFF
J gene: TRBJ2-5; D gene: -; clone size: -; V gene: TRBV5-6; CDR3 DNA: TGTGCCAGCAGCGGGCAGGGATTTGAGACCCAGTACTTC; CDR3 protein: CASSGQGFETQYF
J gene: TRBJ2-5; D gene: -; clone size: -; V gene: TRBV7-9; CDR3 DNA: TGTGCCAGCAGCCGAGGGATACGAGAGACCCAGTACTTC; CDR3 protein: CASSRGIRETQYF
J gene: TRBJ2-3; D gene: TRBD2; clone size: -; V gene: TRBV27; CDR3 DNA: TGTGCCAGCAGCGAACTAGCGGGGGGTTCAGATACGCAGTATTTT; CDR3 protein: CASSELAGGSDTQYF
J gene: TRBJ2-2; D gene: TRBD1; clone size: -; V gene: TRBV11-2; CDR3 DNA: TGTGCCAGCAGCTTCGGGACAGGGTATTCCGGGGAGCTGTTTTTT; CDR3 protein: CASSFGTGYSGELFF
J gene: TRBJ2-3; D gene: -; clone size: -; V gene: TRBV5-6; CDR3 DNA: TGTGCCAGCAGCTCGGCCGGCACAGATACGCAGTATTTT; CDR3 protein: CASSSAGTDTQYF
J gene: TRBJ2-3; D gene: -; clone size: -; V gene: TRBV6-6; CDR3 DNA: TGTGCCAGCAGTTGGGCCAGGGATGCGGATACGCAGTATTTT; CDR3 protein: CASSWARDADTQYF
J gene: TRBJ2-7; D gene: -; clone size: -; V gene: TRBV27; CDR3 DNA: TGTGCCAGCAGTTTTCGGGACGTCGGGACCTACGAGCAGTACTTC; CDR3 protein: CASSFRDVGTYEQYF
J gene: TRBJ2-4; D gene: -; clone size: -; V gene: TRBV6-1; CDR3 DNA: TGTGCCAGCAGCCACTACGGGTGGAAAAACATTCAGTACTTC; CDR3 protein: CASSHYGWKNIQYF
J gene: TRBJ2-1; D gene: -; clone size: -; V gene: TRBV9; CDR3 DNA: TGTGCCAGCAGCGTAGTGGCGGGGGAGCAGTTCTTC; CDR3 protein: CASSVVAGEQFF
J gene: TRBJ1-5; D gene: TRBD1; clone size: once; V gene: TRBV28; CDR3 DNA: TGTGCCAGCATGGGGGACAGGGGGTTTTATCAGCCCCAGCATTTT; CDR3 protein: CASMGDRGFYQPQHF
J gene: TRBJ1-5; D gene: -; clone size: -; V gene: TRBV30; CDR3 DNA: TGTGCCTGGAGGGGACCGGGGCTCCTACAGCCCCAGCATTTT; CDR3 protein: CAWRGPGLLQPQHF
J gene: TRBJ1-6; D gene: -; clone size: -; V gene: TRBV30; CDR3 DNA: TGTGCCTGGAGTGGGGCAGGCGACAGTTCACCCCTCCACTTT; CDR3 protein: CAWSGAGDSSPLHF
J gene: TRBJ2-2; D gene: -; clone size: -; V gene: TRBV9; CDR3 DNA: TGTGCCAGCAGCTCCTACAGGGACGCCGGGGAGCTGTTTTTT; CDR3 protein: CASSSYRDAGELFF
J gene: TRBJ1-1; D gene: TRBD1; clone size: -; V gene: TRBV5-1; CDR3 DNA: TGCGCCAGCTCTTCCTGGACAGGTCTCACTGAAGCTTTCTTT; CDR3 protein: CASSSWTGLTEAFF
J gene: TRBJ2-7; D gene: -; clone size: -; V gene: TRBV7-8; CDR3 DNA: TGTGCCAGCAGCTTATTCGGGGGCCACGAGCAGTACTTC; CDR3 protein: CASSLFGGHEQYF
J gene: TRBJ2-5; D gene: -; clone size: -; V gene: TRBV29-1; CDR3 DNA: TGCAGCGTCGGGGACCAAGAGACCCAGTACTTC; CDR3 protein: CSVGDQETQYF
J gene: TRBJ2-3; D gene: TRBD2; clone size: -; V gene: TRBV6-4; CDR3 DNA: TGTGCCAGCAGTGAAGGCGCGGGGGGCACAGATACGCAGTATTTT; CDR3 protein: CASSEGAGGTDTQYF
J gene: TRBJ2-3; D gene: -; clone size: -; V gene: TRBV30; CDR3 DNA: TGTGCCTGGATCCCGGACACAGATACGCAGTATTTT; CDR3 protein: CAWIPDTDTQYF
J gene: TRBJ1-3; D gene: -; clone size: -; V gene: TRBV19; CDR3 DNA: TGTGCCAGTTCGGGGAGCGGAAACACCATATATTTT; CDR3 protein: CASSGSGNTIYF
J gene: TRBJ2-7; D gene: TRBD2; clone size: -; V gene: TRBV11-2; CDR3 DNA: TGTGCCAGCAGCTCACTGACTAGCGGGAGCCGTGGCGAGCAGTACTTC; CDR3 protein: CASSSLTSGSRGEQYF
J gene: TRBJ1-2; D gene: -; clone size: -; V gene: TRBV21-1; CDR3 DNA: TGTGCCAGGGGCGGGGACAGGGACGACTATGGCTACACCTTC; CDR3 protein: CARGGDRDDYGYTF
J gene: TRBJ1-2; D gene: -; clone size: -; V gene: TRBV28; CDR3 DNA: TGTGCCAGCAGAGCAGGGTTCGGAGGCTACACCTTC; CDR3 protein: CASRAGFGGYTF
J gene: TRBJ1-2; D gene: -; clone size: -; V gene: TRBV5-6; CDR3 DNA: TGTGCCAGCAGCTTGACTGGGTCGGTGGTCTACTATGGCTACACCTTC; CDR3 protein: CASSLTGSVVYYGYTF
J gene: TRBJ2-7; D gene: -; clone size: -; V gene: TRBV27; CDR3 DNA: TGTGCCAGCAGCCCTAACCCAATTGACCTCTACGAGCAGTACTTC; CDR3 protein: CASSPNPIDLYEQYF
J gene: TRBJ1-5; D gene: -; clone size: -; V gene: TRBV28; CDR3 DNA: TGTGCCAGCAGCCGGGGACCACACGATCATAGCAATCAGCCCCAGCATTTT; CDR3 protein: CASSRGPHDHSNQPQHF
J gene: TRBJ2-7; D gene: -; clone size: -; V gene: TRBV2; CDR3 DNA: TGTGCCAGCAGCCCCAGCTCCTACGAGCAGTACTTC; CDR3 protein: CASSPSSYEQYF
J gene: TRBJ2-1; D gene: -; clone size: -; V gene: TRBV4-1; CDR3 DNA: TGCGCCAGCACCTCACAGAGACAGGTCCCCGGGTCCACCTACAATGAGCAGTTCTTC; CDR3 protein: CASTSQRQVPGSTYNEQFF
J gene: TRBJ1-4; D gene: -; clone size: -; V gene: TRBV7-9; CDR3 DNA: TGTGCCAGCAGCTTAGGTGGGGAGGAAAAACTGTTTTTT; CDR3 protein: CASSLGGEEKLFF
J gene: TRBJ1-5; D gene: -; clone size: -; V gene: TRBV4-3; CDR3 DNA: TGCGCCAGCAGCCCAAACGGGGATAGCAATCAGCCCCAGCATTTT; CDR3 protein: CASSPNGDSNQPQHF
J gene: TRBJ2-2; D gene: TRBD2; clone size: -; V gene: TRBV5-1; CDR3 DNA: TGCGCCAGCAGCATTACTAGCGGGGGGTACACCGGGGAGCTGTTTTTT; CDR3 protein: CASSITSGGYTGELFF
J gene: TRBJ2-5; D gene: TRBD2; clone size: once; V gene: TRBV5-1; CDR3 DNA: TGCGCCAGCAGCCGATGGATCTCCGGGGGGGAGCAAGAGACCCAGTACTTC; CDR3 protein: CASSRWISGGEQETQYF